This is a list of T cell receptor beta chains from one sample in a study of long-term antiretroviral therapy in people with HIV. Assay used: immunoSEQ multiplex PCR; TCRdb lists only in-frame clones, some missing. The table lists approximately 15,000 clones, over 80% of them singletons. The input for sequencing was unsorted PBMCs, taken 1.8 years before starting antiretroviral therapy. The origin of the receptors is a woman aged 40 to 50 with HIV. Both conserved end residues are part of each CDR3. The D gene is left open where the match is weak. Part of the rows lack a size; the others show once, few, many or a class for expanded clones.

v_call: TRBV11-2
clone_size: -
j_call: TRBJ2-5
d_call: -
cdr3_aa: CASSLGLIWESQETQYF
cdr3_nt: TGTGCCAGCAGCTTAGGCCTCATCTGGGAGAGCCAAGAGACCCAGTACTTC

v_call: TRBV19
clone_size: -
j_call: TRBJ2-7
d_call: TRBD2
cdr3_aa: CASSNTGGTYEQYF
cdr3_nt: TGTGCCAGTAGTAATACGGGAGGCACCTACGAGCAGTACTTC

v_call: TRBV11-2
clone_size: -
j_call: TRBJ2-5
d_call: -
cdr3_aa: CASSLAPGKGETQYF
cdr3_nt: TGTGCCAGCAGCTTAGCGCCAGGGAAGGGGGAGACCCAGTACTTC

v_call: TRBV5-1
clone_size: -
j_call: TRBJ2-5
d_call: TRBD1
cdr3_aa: CASSLDGTGYRDQYF
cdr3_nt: TGCGCCAGCAGCTTGGATGGGACAGGGTACCGGGACCAGTACTTC

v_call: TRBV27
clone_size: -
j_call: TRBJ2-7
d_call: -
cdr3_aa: CASSLVASVGYEQYF
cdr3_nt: TGTGCCAGCAGTTTAGTGGCTAGTGTAGGCTACGAGCAGTACTTC

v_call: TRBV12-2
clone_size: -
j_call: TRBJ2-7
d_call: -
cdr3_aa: CATLHRTEFCEQYF
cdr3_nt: TGTGCAACTCTCCATAGGACCGAATTTTGCGAGCAGTACTTC

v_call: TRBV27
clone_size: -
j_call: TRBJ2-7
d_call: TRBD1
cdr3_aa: CASSLDRGRSYEQYF
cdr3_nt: TGTGCCAGCAGTTTAGACAGGGGGCGATCCTACGAGCAGTACTTC

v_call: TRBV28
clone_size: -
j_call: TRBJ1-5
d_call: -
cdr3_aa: CASSPGYNQPQHF
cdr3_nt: TGTGCCAGCAGTCCCGGTTATAATCAGCCCCAGCATTTT

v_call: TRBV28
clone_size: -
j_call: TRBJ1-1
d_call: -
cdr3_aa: CASRRREAFF
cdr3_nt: TGTGCCAGCAGACGGCGTGAAGCTTTCTTT

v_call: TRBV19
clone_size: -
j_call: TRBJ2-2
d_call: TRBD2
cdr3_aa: CASSTRGGSRLANTGELFF
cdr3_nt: TGTGCCAGTAGTACCCGGGGGGGGTCAAGACTAGCAAACACCGGGGAGCTGTTTTTT

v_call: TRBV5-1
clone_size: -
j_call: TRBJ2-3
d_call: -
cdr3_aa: CASSWGLTTDTQYF
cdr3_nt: TGCGCCAGCAGCTGGGGACTTACCACAGATACGCAGTATTTT

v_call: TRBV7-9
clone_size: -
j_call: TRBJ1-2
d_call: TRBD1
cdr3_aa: CASSLEGQPNYGYTF
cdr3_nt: TGTGCCAGCAGTCTGGAGGGACAGCCTAACTATGGCTACACCTTC

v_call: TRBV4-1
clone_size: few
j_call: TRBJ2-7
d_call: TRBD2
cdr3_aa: CASSQDGGLAGVRSEQYF
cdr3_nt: TGCGCCAGCAGCCAAGATGGAGGACTAGCGGGAGTTCGGTCCGAGCAGTACTTC

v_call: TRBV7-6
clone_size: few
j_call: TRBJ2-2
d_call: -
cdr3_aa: CASSPEPGHTGELFF
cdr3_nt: TGTGCCAGCAGCCCGGAGCCGGGACACACCGGGGAGCTGTTTTTT

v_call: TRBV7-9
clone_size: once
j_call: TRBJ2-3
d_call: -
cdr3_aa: CASSFSAGGDTQYF
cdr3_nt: TGTGCCAGCAGCTTCTCCGCAGGTGGGGATACGCAGTATTTT

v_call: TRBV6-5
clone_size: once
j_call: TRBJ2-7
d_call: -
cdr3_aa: CASSYSPANLYEQYF
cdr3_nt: TGTGCCAGCAGTTACTCACCGGCAAACCTTTACGAGCAGTACTTC

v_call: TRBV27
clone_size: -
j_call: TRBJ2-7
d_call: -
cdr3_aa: CASSLYGESSYEQYF
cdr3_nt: TGTGCCAGCAGTTTATATGGCGAGTCCTCCTACGAGCAGTACTTC

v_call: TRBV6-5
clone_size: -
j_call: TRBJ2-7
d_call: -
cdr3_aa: CASSQGAYEQYF
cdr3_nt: TGTGCCAGCAGTCAGGGTGCCTACGAGCAGTACTTC

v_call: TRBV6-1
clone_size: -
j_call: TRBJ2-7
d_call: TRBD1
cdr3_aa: CASSEAQRDRDF
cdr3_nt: TGTGCCAGCAGTGAAGCGCAAAGAGACAGGGACTTC

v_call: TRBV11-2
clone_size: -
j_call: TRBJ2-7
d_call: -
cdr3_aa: CASSLLVGDEQYF
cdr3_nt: TGTGCCAGCAGCTTATTAGTAGGAGACGAGCAGTACTTC

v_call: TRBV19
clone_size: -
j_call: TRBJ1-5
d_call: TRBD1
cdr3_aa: CASSIESPGTGGGGQPQHF
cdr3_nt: TGTGCCAGTAGTATAGAATCTCCCGGGACAGGGGGTGGCGGACAGCCCCAGCATTTT

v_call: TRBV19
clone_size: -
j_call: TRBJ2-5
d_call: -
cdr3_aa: CASSMLDQETQYF
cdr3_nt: TGTGCCAGTAGTATGCTGGACCAAGAGACCCAGTACTTC

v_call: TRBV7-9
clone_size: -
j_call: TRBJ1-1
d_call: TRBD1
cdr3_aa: CASSPRDRPNTEAFF
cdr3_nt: TGTGCCAGCAGCCCTCGGGACAGGCCGAACACTGAAGCTTTCTTT

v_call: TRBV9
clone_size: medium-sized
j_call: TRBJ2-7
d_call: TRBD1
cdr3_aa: CASSAGQAGGYEQYF
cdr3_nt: TGTGCCAGCAGCGCAGGGCAGGCAGGGGGCTACGAGCAGTACTTC

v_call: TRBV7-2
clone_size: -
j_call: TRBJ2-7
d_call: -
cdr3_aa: CASGYGGTYEQYF
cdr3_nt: TGTGCCAGCGGGTACGGGGGTACCTACGAGCAGTACTTC

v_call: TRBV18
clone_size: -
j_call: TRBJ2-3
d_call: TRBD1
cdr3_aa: CASSPPGTGGTDTQYF
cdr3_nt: TGTGCCAGCTCACCACCCGGGACAGGCGGCACAGATACGCAGTATTTT

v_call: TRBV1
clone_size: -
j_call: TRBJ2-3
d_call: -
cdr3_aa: CTSSQSLAGTDTQYF
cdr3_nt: TGCACCAGCAGCCAGTCCCTAGCGGGCACAGATACGCAGTATTTT

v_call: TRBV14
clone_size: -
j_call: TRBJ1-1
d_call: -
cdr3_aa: CASTYRRDTEAFF
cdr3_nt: TGTGCCAGCACGTATCGGAGAGACACTGAAGCTTTCTTT

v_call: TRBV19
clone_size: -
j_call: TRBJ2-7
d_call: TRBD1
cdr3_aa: CASSIAGQQFYEQYF
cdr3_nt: TGTGCCAGTAGTATAGCGGGACAGCAGTTCTACGAGCAGTACTTC

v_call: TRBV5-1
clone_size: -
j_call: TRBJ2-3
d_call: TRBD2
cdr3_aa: CASSAGLAGGTDTQYF
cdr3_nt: TGCGCCAGCAGCGCAGGACTAGCGGGAGGCACAGATACGCAGTATTTT

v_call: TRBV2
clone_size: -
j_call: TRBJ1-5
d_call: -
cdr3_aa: CASSEAGARQPQHF
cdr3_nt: TGTGCCAGCAGTGAAGCGGGGGCGCGACAGCCCCAGCATTTT

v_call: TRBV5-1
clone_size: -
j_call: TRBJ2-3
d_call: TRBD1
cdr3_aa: CASSPTGKLADTQYF
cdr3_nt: TGCGCCAGCAGCCCGACAGGGAAACTCGCAGATACGCAGTATTTT

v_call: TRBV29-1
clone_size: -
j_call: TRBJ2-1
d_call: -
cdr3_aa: CSVAASASSYNEQFF
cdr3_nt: TGCAGCGTTGCGGCTTCAGCAAGCTCCTACAATGAGCAGTTCTTC

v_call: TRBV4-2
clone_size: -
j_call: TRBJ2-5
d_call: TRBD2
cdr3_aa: CASSQDGGRDFGETQYF
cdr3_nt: TGTGCCAGCAGCCAAGATGGGGGGAGGGACTTCGGAGAGACCCAGTACTTC

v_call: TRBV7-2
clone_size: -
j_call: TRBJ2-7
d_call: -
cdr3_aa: CASSRTGYYEQYF
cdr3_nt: TGTGCCAGCAGCAGAACAGGGTACTACGAGCAGTACTTC

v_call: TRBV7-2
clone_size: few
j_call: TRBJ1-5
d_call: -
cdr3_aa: CASTSGLSNQPQHF
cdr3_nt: TGTGCCAGCACCTCCGGACTTAGCAATCAGCCCCAGCATTTT

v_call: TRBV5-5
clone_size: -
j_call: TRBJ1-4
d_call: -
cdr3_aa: CASSLDREKLFF
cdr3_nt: TGTGCCAGCAGCTTGGATCGTGAAAAACTGTTTTTT

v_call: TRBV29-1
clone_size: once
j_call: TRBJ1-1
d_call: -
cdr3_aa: CSATTGRTEAFF
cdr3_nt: TGCAGCGCAACAACGGGTAGGACTGAAGCTTTCTTT